The next 30 T cell receptor beta chains were all read from a single sample in a study of radiation and T cells in renal cell carcinoma. Time point indicated: blood 4 weeks post-SBRT, at nephrectomy. Treatment of the sample: 15 Gy SBRT to primary tumor, nephrectomy 4 weeks later. Clones were read by immunoSEQ multiplex PCR, and TCRdb kept only the in-frame ones, dropping some. The table lists 50,000 to 65,000 clones, about 80% of them singletons. Sequenced material: blood, taken from a patient whose treatment included radiotherapy and nephrectomy. The receptors were gathered from a man aged 55-75 years with renal cell carcinoma.

The chain has TRBV4-2 and TRBJ2-4; 12 nucleotides agree with TRBD1. Germline CDR1 LGHNA, CDR2 YNFKEQ. The CDR3 is 18 residues long. J was trimmed by 1 base and V by 4 bases; bases with no gene match: 8. CDR3 nucleotide sequence: TGTGCCAGCAGCCCGGGACAGGGGGCGACAGGGGCCAAAAACATTCAGTACTTC. It encodes CASSPGQGATGAKNIQYF.

This chain uses TRBV6-1 with TRBJ2-4; 9 nucleotides match TRBD1. V was pared by 7 bases and J by 11 bases, with 9 bases of the junction left unmatched. CDR3 length: 13 residues. The germline V gene has CDR1 MNHNS and CDR2 SASEGT. CDR3 DNA: TGTGCCAGCATTCGGACAGGGGAAAATCTTCAGTACTTC. This encodes CASIRTGENLQYF.

The V gene is TRBV27, the J gene TRBJ2-7; TRBD1 might be the D (6 bases). The CDR3 extends over 17 amino acids. CDR1 MNHEY and CDR2 SMNVEV come from the germline V gene (reference sequence). V was pared by 0 bases and J by 2 bases, with 17 bases between. CDR3 residues: CASSLSFRQGLTYEQYF. CDR3 in DNA: TGTGCCAGCAGTTTATCGTTCCGTCAGGGGTTAACCTACGAGCAGTACTTC.

The chain has TRBV19 and TRBJ1-5; D possibly corresponds to TRBD1 (5 bases). The germline V gene encodes CDR1 LNHDA and CDR2 SQIVND (reference sequence). Trimming pared 11 bases from V and 3 bases from J, leaving 20 bases between. The CDR3 covers 15 residues. In nucleotides, the CDR3 is TGTGCCTCGGGGTGGGGGAGGAGGGCCAATCAGCCCCAGCATTTT. It encodes CASGWGRRANQPQHF.

The CDR3 loop reads CASSYGGTGGSPLHF. CDR3 nucleotides: TGTGCCAGCAGTTACGGGGGGACAGGAGGATCACCCCTCCACTTT. V is TRBV6-5 and J is TRBJ1-6, with 8 bases fitting TRBD1. Germline CDR1 reads MNHEY; CDR2 reads SVGAGI. The CDR3 is made up of 15 amino acids. V lost 2 bases, J lost 10 bases, and 7 bases stayed unmatched.

V and J are TRBV5-3 and TRBJ2-3; D is perhaps TRBD1 (6 bases). TRBV5-3 is noted as an ORF with a role that remains uncertain. The CDR3 is made up of 18 amino acids. Between the trimmed V and J ends, which lost 0 bases and 6 bases, there was a span of 23 bases. CDR3 DNA sequence: TGTGCCAGAAGCTTGGCTCAGGGGACGGAGATTAGCGTCGATACGCAGTATTTT. It encodes CARSLAQGTEISVDTQYF.

This clone has a handful of counts. V usage is TRBV13 and J usage is TRBJ1-2, with a weak D call TRBD1 (6 bases). Trimming removed 4 bases from V and 8 bases from J, with 32 bases in between. CDR1 is PRHDT and CDR2 is FYEKMQ in the germline V gene (reference sequence). This CDR3 contains 19 residues. The CDR3 bases are TGTGCCAGCAGCTCCACTTCGACAGGCGGGGGATGGCAGGGGAGGGGCTACACCTTC. It encodes CASSSTSTGGGWQGRGYTF. Supplemented by reference TRBV13 and TRBJ1-2, the full variable domain reads AAGVIQSPRHLIKEKRETATLKCYPIPRHDTVYWYQQGPGQDPQFLISFYEKMQSDKGSIPDRFSAQQFSDYHSELNMSSLELGDSALYFCASSSTSTGGGWQGRGYTFGSGTRLTVV.

This clone was seen only a few times. This chain connects TRBV2 to TRBJ1-5; D remains ambiguous. The CDR3 has 12 residues. The germline V gene has CDR1 SNHLY and CDR2 FYNNEI. The germline V and J ends were trimmed by 4 bases and 2 bases, with 3 bases remaining between them. The CDR3 DNA reads as TGTGCCAGCAGTGGGGGCAATCAGCCCCAGCATTTT. It codes for CASSGGNQPQHF.

This chain links TRBV6-5 with TRBJ2-7; D unclear. V was shortened by 6 bases and J by 2 bases, with 11 bases between the two germline ends. The CDR3 runs 13 residues. Germline lookup yields CDR1 MNHEY and CDR2 SVGAGI. This chain's CDR3 is CASRVDGTYEQYF. Here the CDR3 DNA reads TGTGCCAGCAGAGTGGACGGCACCTACGAGCAGTACTTC.

The chain recombines TRBV18 with TRBJ1-2; a weak D match, TRBD1 (5 bases). CDR1 KGHSH and CDR2 LQKENI come from the germline V gene. This CDR3 region has 13 residues. V shed 2 bases and J shed 9 bases, with 13 bases lying between them. The CDR3 DNA reads as TGTGCCAGCTCACCAGCGGGGCCAAATAGCTACACCTTC. It yields the protein CASSPAGPNSYTF.

The J gene is TRBJ2-5, the V gene TRBV7-3; D possibly corresponds to TRBD2 (6 bases). The CDR3 runs 14 residues. Trimming left V 2 bases short and J 2 bases short, with 9 bases between. CDR1 and CDR2 from the germline V gene are SGHTA and FQGTGA. The CDR3 loop is CASSLGGSQETQYF. CDR3 nucleotide sequence: TGTGCCAGCAGCTTAGGGGGGTCGCAAGAGACCCAGTACTTC.

The CDR3 protein is CASSEDRTRQYF. DNA for the CDR3: TGCGCCAGCAGTGAGGACAGGACGAGGCAGTACTTC. The chain uses TRBV10-2 and TRBJ2-7; possible D gene TRBD1, 6 bases. The length of the CDR3 is 12 residues. The ends were cut back, 2 bases at V and 9 bases at J, with 11 bases in the middle. CDR1 and CDR2 (germline): WSHSY, SAAADI.

The chain combines TRBV7-9 with TRBJ2-7, with D perhaps matching TRBD1 (6 bases). Deletions cut 7 bases from V and 5 bases from J, with 18 bases between. CDR3 length: 14 amino acids. Germline V gene data show CDR1 as SEHNR and CDR2 as FQNEAQ (reference sequence). CDR3 loop: CASIPRGGANEQYF. The DNA of the CDR3 is TGTGCCAGCATTCCGAGAGGGGGTGCCAACGAGCAGTACTTC.

V and J are TRBV10-3 and TRBJ2-2; weak D call: TRBD1 (6 bases). The V gene's germline CDR1 is ENHRY and CDR2 SYGVKD. Trimming removed 7 bases at V and 1 base at J, with 10 bases between. CDR3 length: 14 amino acids. CDR3 coding DNA: TGTGCCATCAATGCACAGGGGAACACCGGGGAGCTGTTTTTT. Translated, it gives CAINAQGNTGELFF.

The chain carries TRBV6-5 and TRBJ2-1; 8 bases are a match to TRBD1. V was clipped by 4 bases and J by 6 bases; unmatched bases: 2. The CDR3 extends over 13 amino acids. Germline V gene sequence: CDR1 MNHEY, CDR2 SVGAGI. CDR3 in DNA: TGTGCCAGCAGTTCAACAGGGGGCAATGAGCAGTTCTTC. Amino acid sequence: CASSSTGGNEQFF.

Points on this clone: This sample also contains other DNA sequences that code for the same CDR3. The chain combines TRBV30 with TRBJ2-3; 13 bases fit TRBD2. The germline V gene has CDR1 GTSNPN and CDR2 SVGIG (reference sequence). There are 17 residues in the CDR3. Trimming at V came to 3 bases and at J to 2 bases, leaving 8 bases not matched to a gene. The CDR3 protein is CAWSLGLAGAYTDTQYF. The CDR3 DNA follows: TGTGCCTGGAGCCTAGGACTAGCGGGGGCCTACACAGATACGCAGTATTTT.

The DNA for the CDR3 is TGCGCCAGCAGCTTTAATCCGGGACTAGAGGGTGAGCAGTTCTTC. Protein product: CASSFNPGLEGEQFF. The rearrangement links TRBV5-1 to TRBJ2-1; 8 positions match TRBD2. This CDR3 spans 15 amino acids. J was trimmed by 9 bases and V by 2 bases; bases with no gene match: 10. Germline V gives CDR1 SGHRS, CDR2 YFSETQ.

The table lists this clone with a few counts. V and J are TRBV2 and TRBJ2-7; possibly TRBD1 for D (6 bases). Per the germline V gene, CDR1 is SNHLY and CDR2 is FYNNEI. The CDR3 is 11 residues long. V lost 6 bases to trimming and J lost 9 bases, with 12 bases between them. Written as DNA, the CDR3 is TGTGCCAGCAGGGGGGCCTTTGGGCAGTACGTC. It encodes CASRGAFGQYV.

The V call is TRBV11-2, the J call TRBJ2-7; tentatively, D is TRBD2 (6 bases). Trimming took 5 bases from V and 1 from J, leaving 9 bases between them. Germline loops: CDR1 SGHAT, CDR2 FQNNGV. This CDR3 comprises 13 residues. CDR3 nucleotides: TGTGCCAGCAGCGGACTAAAATCCTACGAGCAGTACGTC. As protein: CASSGLKSYEQYV.

This clone has at least ten counts. The gene calls are TRBV15 and TRBJ2-5; TRBD2 might be the D (5 bases). CDR1 and CDR2 (germline): LNHNV, YYDKDF (reference sequence). This CDR3 region has 16 residues. V was clipped by 5 bases and J by 5 bases, with 21 bases between them. The CDR3 sequence is CATSGGTDPITETQYF. CDR3 coding DNA: TGTGCCACCAGCGGAGGTACGGACCCCATTACGGAGACCCAGTACTTC. The whole variable domain, filled in from reference TRBV15 and TRBJ2-5, reads DAMVIQNPRYQVTQFGKPVTLSCSQTLNHNVMYWYQQKSSQAPKLLFHYYDKDFNNEADTPDNFQSRRPNTSFCFLDIRSPGLGDTAMYLCATSGGTDPITETQYFGPGTRLLVL.

The rearrangement links TRBV2 to TRBJ2-5; weak D call: TRBD1 (5 bases). Germline lookup yields CDR1 SNHLY and CDR2 FYNNEI. The CDR3 length is 13 residues. V lost 4 bases, J lost 2 bases, and 8 bases lay in between. CDR3 DNA: TGTGCCAGCAGTGTCCGACAGCAAGAGACCCAGTACTTC. This gives the protein CASSVRQQETQYF.

The chain links TRBV19 to TRBJ1-2; no definite D call. Germline V gives CDR1 LNHDA, CDR2 SQIVND (reference sequence). The CDR3 runs 11 residues. V was shortened by 4 bases and J by 7 bases, with 7 bases between the two germline ends. CDR3 coding DNA: TGTGCCAGTAGTACTCGGCGTGGCTACACCTTC. This codes for CASSTRRGYTF.

V and J are TRBV7-8 and TRBJ2-1; tentatively, D is TRBD2 (5 bases). Trimming shortened V by 0 bases and J by 7 bases, and 7 bases separated the two germline ends. The CDR3 sequence is 13 residues long. Germline CDR1 and CDR2: SGHVS and FQNEAQ. The CDR3 bases are TGTGCCAGCAGCTTAGCCCGCGGGAATGAGCAGTTCTTC. This encodes CASSLARGNEQFF.

V and J are TRBV4-3 and TRBJ1-4; 8 positions match TRBD1. The CDR3 totals 15 residues. Germline V lookup: CDR1 LGHNA, CDR2 YSLEER. The V gene end was trimmed by 3 bases and the J gene end by 7 bases; junction bases not matched to a gene: 7. CDR3 residues: CASSQEQGEGEKLFF. In DNA form, the CDR3 reads TGCGCCAGCAGCCAGGAACAGGGGGAGGGTGAAAAACTGTTTTTT.

The gene calls are TRBV10-1 and TRBJ2-1; 8 bases match TRBD2. This CDR3 has 15 amino acids. V shed 4 bases and J 5 bases; nucleotides not matched to a gene: 7. Germline V gene sequence: CDR1 WNHNN, CDR2 SYGVQD (reference sequence). In DNA, the CDR3 is TGCGCCAGCAGTGGCCGGCTAGCGGGTAACAATGAGCAGTTCTTC. Protein sequence: CASSGRLAGNNEQFF.

The chain joins TRBV5-1 to TRBJ2-7; D unclear. Trimming took off 3 bases at V and 7 bases at J, with 8 bases between the two ends. Germline V gene data show CDR1 as SGHRS and CDR2 as YFSETQ. This CDR3 has 11 residues. CDR3 loop: CASSSDQEQYF. CDR3 sequence (DNA): TGCGCCAGCAGCTCCGACCAGGAGCAGTACTTC.

This rearrangement joins TRBV7-2 to TRBJ2-7; either TRBD1 or TRBD2 may fit D (5 bases each). Trimming took off 6 bases at V and 0 bases at J, with 15 bases between the two ends. The germline V gene encodes CDR1 SGHTA and CDR2 FQGNSA. This CDR3 spans 15 amino acids. The CDR3 coding sequence is TGTGCCAGCAGTGACTGGGCAGGGAGCTCCTACGAGCAGTACGTC. Amino acids: CASSDWAGSSYEQYV.

The rearrangement uses TRBV19 and TRBJ2-2, with 8 bases that match TRBD1. The ends lost 3 bases at V and 2 bases at J; junction bases unmatched: 8. Germline V gene data show CDR1 as LNHDA and CDR2 as SQIVND (reference sequence). CDR3 length equals 17 residues. The CDR3 is CASSIIQGQGNTGELFF. As DNA, the CDR3 is TGTGCCAGTAGTATCATCCAAGGACAGGGTAACACCGGGGAGCTGTTTTTT. The full variable domain, completed using reference TRBV19 and TRBJ2-2, is DGGITQSPKYLFRKEGQNVTLSCEQNLNHDAMYWYRQDPGQGLRLIYYSQIVNDFQKGDIAEGYSVSREKKESFPLTVTSAQKNPTAFYLCASSIIQGQGNTGELFFGEGSRLTVL.

The count of this clone is one. The chain links TRBV18 to TRBJ2-3, with a weak D call TRBD2 (5 bases). V was shortened by 5 bases and J by 4 bases, with 10 bases between the two germline ends. The germline V gene encodes CDR1 KGHSH and CDR2 LQKENI. The CDR3 sequence is 13 residues long. CDR3 nucleotide sequence: TGTGCCAGCTCATCGGGGTTCCCAGATACGCAGTATTTT. This encodes CASSSGFPDTQYF.

This chain connects TRBV27 to TRBJ2-1; 10 nucleotides match TRBD2. This CDR3 region has 16 residues. The V gene's germline CDR1 is MNHEY and CDR2 SMNVEV (reference sequence). V shed 5 bases and J 5 bases; nucleotides not matched to a gene: 9. The chain's CDR3 is CASSLPGTSVHNEQFF. As DNA, the CDR3 is TGTGCCAGCAGTCTTCCCGGGACTAGCGTTCACAATGAGCAGTTCTTC.